At least ten counts were recorded for the clone carrying this TCR beta chain. Its cognate antigen is unknown. The time point: patch test 2, 6 weeks after DPC sensitization. Treatment: therapeutic diphenylcyclopropenone sensitization with weekly scalp DPC. TCRdb reprocessed the RACE reads with MiXCR, giving one entry per CDR3 protein. The sample has about 380,000 distinct CDR3 sequences, roughly 6% seen once. Germline CDR1 and CDR2: MNHNY and SVGAGI (reference sequence). Trimming left V 5 bases short and J 0 bases short, with 11 bases between. This CDR3 comprises 15 residues. The data were taken from a study of human T cells and chemical hapten exposure. Points from the study as a whole: No alteration of TCRs above 1 in 1000 frequency was seen with DPC sensitization.

The receptor was isolated from a woman under 30 with alopecia areata. Some clones in this sample may be carry-over from other donors' samples. V gene TRBV6-6 combines with J gene TRBJ1-3; no definite D call. Sequenced here: whole blood, sampled in connection with sensitization to the hapten diphenylcyclopropenone (DPC). The CDR3 region has the DNA TGTGCCAGCAGTCCCCACTTGCCCTCTGGAAACACCATATATTTT. This sequence encodes CASSPHLPSGNTIYF.